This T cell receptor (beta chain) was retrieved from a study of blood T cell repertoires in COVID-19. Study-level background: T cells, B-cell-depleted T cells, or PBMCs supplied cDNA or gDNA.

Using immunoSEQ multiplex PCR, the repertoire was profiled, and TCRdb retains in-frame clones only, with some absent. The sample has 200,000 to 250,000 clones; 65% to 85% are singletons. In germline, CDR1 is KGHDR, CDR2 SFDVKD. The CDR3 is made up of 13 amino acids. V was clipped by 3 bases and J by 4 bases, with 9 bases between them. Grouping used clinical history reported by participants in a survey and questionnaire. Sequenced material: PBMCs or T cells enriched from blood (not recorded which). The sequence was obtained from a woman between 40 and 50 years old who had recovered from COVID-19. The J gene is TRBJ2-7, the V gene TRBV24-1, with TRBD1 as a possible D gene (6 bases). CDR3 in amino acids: CATSDLGGYEQYF. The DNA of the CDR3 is TGTGCCACCAGTGATCTAGGGGGTTACGAGCAGTACTTC.